These 21 T cell receptor beta chains originate from one sample sequenced in a study of Ad26.COV2.S vaccination and SARS-CoV-2 variants. Treatment: 15 to 20 received Ad26.COV2.S at low or high dose, single or two shots; 5 received placebo; per-sample allocation not given. On day 63 after the first injection, vaccine and placebo recipients gave samples. This table comes from immunoSEQ multiplex PCR, and its TCRdb copy is limited to in-frame clones, with some not included. The sample contains about 350,000 clones, about 87% of which appear only once. The sample consisted of peripheral blood, taken in a trial of Ad26.COV2.S vaccine versus placebo. All receptors come from a person between 18 and 65 years old who received the Ad26.COV2.S COVID-19 vaccine or a placebo.

The rearrangement links TRBV28 to TRBJ2-7; 7 bases agree with TRBD1. CDR3 length: 15 amino acids. CDR1 MDHEN and CDR2 SYDVKM come from the germline V gene. Trimming removed 6 bases from V and 12 bases from J; junction bases left unmatched: 20. The CDR3 DNA follows: TGTGCCAGCAGAAGGACAGGACCCTACCTCGGCGAGGGGTACTTC. Its translation: CASRRTGPYLGEGYF.

The count of this clone is one. The V gene is TRBV19, the J gene TRBJ2-5; D uncertain. Trimming pared 4 bases from V and 1 base from J, leaving 7 bases between. Germline CDR1 LNHDA, CDR2 SQIVND (reference sequence). This CDR3 has 13 residues. CDR3 residues: CASSRRAQETQYF. In DNA, the CDR3 is TGTGCCAGTAGTAGACGGGCCCAAGAGACCCAGTACTTC.

The chain employs TRBV6-5 and TRBJ1-2; D is possibly TRBD1 (5 bases). This CDR3 has 13 residues. Germline V gives CDR1 MNHEY, CDR2 SVGAGI. V was shortened by 7 bases and J by 7 bases, with 16 bases between the two germline ends. The CDR3: CASTSGTVGGYTF. In nucleotides, the CDR3 is TGTGCCAGCACCTCAGGGACGGTGGGTGGCTACACCTTC.

V gene TRBV5-1 combines with J gene TRBJ1-4; maybe TRBD1 (6 bases). V was pared by 7 bases and J by 3 bases, with 10 bases between. This CDR3 contains 13 residues. Looked up from germline, CDR1 is SGHRS and CDR2 is YFSETQ. This chain's CDR3 is CASSTGSNEKLFF. In nucleotides, the CDR3 is TGCGCCAGCTCAACAGGGTCTAATGAAAAACTGTTTTTT.

This clone has only one observation. The CDR3 protein is CASRLTPGSRTGELFF. The CDR3 nucleotides read TGTGCCAGCAGGCTTACACCCGGGTCCCGGACCGGGGAGCTGTTTTTT. V usage is TRBV27 and J usage is TRBJ2-2; D call uncertain. Trimming cost V 6 bases and J 5 bases, with 19 bases left between them. The CDR3 runs 16 residues. Germline assignment: CDR1 MNHEY and CDR2 SMNVEV (reference sequence).

Of note for this clone: This specimen includes other DNA sequences encoding the same CDR3. The chain combines TRBV3-1 (or the pseudogene TRBV3-2) with TRBJ2-7; D perhaps matches TRBD1 (5 bases). V was clipped by 3 bases and J by 2 bases, with 5 bases between them. The CDR3 loop spans 12 amino acids. The germline gives CDR1 LGHDT, CDR2 YNNKEL (reference sequence). The CDR3 protein is CASSHRAYEQYF. The DNA for the CDR3 is TGTGCCAGCAGCCACAGGGCCTACGAGCAGTACTTC.

The chain couples TRBV5-4 to TRBJ1-2, with 9 bases identical to TRBD1. Losses at the gene ends were 4 bases for V and 4 bases for J; bases not matched to a gene: 8. In germline, CDR1 is SGHNT, CDR2 YYREEE (reference sequence). CDR3 length: 15 amino acids. The DNA for the CDR3 is TGTGCCAGCAGCCCACGACAGGGACAGGGCTATGGCTACACCTTC. Protein: CASSPRQGQGYGYTF.

V is TRBV6-2 or TRBV6-3 and J is TRBJ1-1; tentative D call: TRBD1 (6 bases). V lost 5 bases, J lost 6 bases, and 19 bases lay in between. CDR3 size: 15 residues. CDR1 is MNHEY, CDR2 SVGEGT, per germline. CDR3 residues: CASSRATGAIAEAFF. The CDR3 DNA reads as TGTGCCAGCAGTCGAGCGACAGGCGCGATCGCTGAAGCTTTCTTT.

The chain joins TRBV4-3 to TRBJ1-1; weak D call: TRBD1 (5 bases). The CDR3 runs 15 residues. Germline V gene lookup returns CDR1 LGHNA and CDR2 YSLEER. The V end lost 0 bases, the J end lost 7 bases, and 15 bases lay between the germline ends. CDR3 region: CASSQDPGRDVEAFF. CDR3 coding DNA: TGCGCCAGCAGCCAAGATCCGGGCAGGGACGTTGAAGCTTTCTTT.

The rearrangement uses TRBV11-2 and TRBJ2-7, with D possibly being TRBD2 (5 bases). CDR1 SGHAT and CDR2 FQNNGV come from the germline V gene. The CDR3 covers 14 residues. Between the trimmed V and J ends, which lost 6 bases and 0 bases, there was a span of 12 bases. CDR3 in DNA: TGTGCCAGCAGGTGGGAGTCCCTCTCCTACGAGCAGTACTTC. Its protein product is CASRWESLSYEQYF.

The chain couples TRBV5-1 to TRBJ1-1; D not certain. CDR1 is SGHRS, CDR2 YFSETQ, per germline. V was trimmed by 0 bases and J by 0 bases, leaving 12 bases between them. The length of the CDR3 is 16 residues. CDR3 coding DNA: TGCGCCAGCAGCTTGGTATCAATGCGGGTGAACACTGAAGCTTTCTTT. Translation: CASSLVSMRVNTEAFF.

In DNA form, the CDR3 reads TGTGCCAGCAGCTTGGTTCGACTACGGGCAGGGGACGGCTACGAGCAGTACTTC. Protein sequence: CASSLVRLRAGDGYEQYF. The chain employs TRBV5-6 and TRBJ2-7, with D possibly being TRBD1 (6 bases). CDR3 length equals 18 residues. Germline CDR1 is SGHDT and CDR2 is YYEEEE. V gave up 0 bases and J gave up 3 bases, with 22 bases separating them.

This sequence joins TRBV29-1 and TRBJ2-7; TRBD2 matches 7 bases. CDR3 size: 18 residues. Germline CDR1 reads SQVTM; CDR2 reads ANQGSEA. J lost 0 bases, V lost 6 bases, and 20 bases had no gene match. CDR3 DNA sequence: TGCAGCGTCGTGCCCCGCGCTAGCGGCATAAGGAGCTCCTACGAGCAGTACTTC. This encodes CSVVPRASGIRSSYEQYF.

J is TRBJ2-2 and V is TRBV28; 12 bases map to TRBD1. Trimming took 0 bases from V and 5 from J; bases not matched to a gene: 10. CDR3 size: 19 residues. The germline V gene has CDR1 MDHEN and CDR2 SYDVKM. The DNA for the CDR3 is TGTGCCAGCAGTTTATGGTCGGGACAGGGGGCCCTAGGGACCGGGGAGCTGTTTTTT. Translation: CASSLWSGQGALGTGELFF. The full variable domain, its missing parts supplied by reference TRBV28 and TRBJ2-2, is DVKVTQSSRYLVKRTGEKVFLECVQDMDHENMFWYRQDPGLGLRLIYFSYDVKMKEKGDIPEGYSVSREKKERFSLILESASTNQTSMYLCASSLWSGQGALGTGELFFGEGSRLTVL.

The chain combines TRBV15 with TRBJ1-1, with TRBD1 as a possible D gene (5 bases). The germline V and J ends were trimmed by 2 bases and 1 base, with 14 bases remaining between them. The germline V gene has CDR1 LNHNV and CDR2 YYDKDF (reference sequence). This CDR3 comprises 16 residues. Written as DNA, the CDR3 is TGTGCCACCAGCAGACCCCCCGGGGCAGAGAACACTGAAGCTTTCTTT. It translates to CATSRPPGAENTEAFF.

This clone was counted at least ten times. The chain carries TRBV29-1 and TRBJ2-2, with 7 bases aligning to TRBD2. Germline CDR1 and CDR2: SQVTM and ANQGSEA. This CDR3 spans 17 amino acids. CDR3 residues: CRDRAPQTSDNTGELFF. CDR3 nucleotides: TGCAGGGACCGGGCCCCTCAAACTAGCGATAACACCGGGGAGCTGTTTTTT.

This chain joins TRBV19 and TRBJ1-1; a possible D gene is TRBD1 (6 bases). The germline V and J ends were trimmed by 6 bases and 3 bases, with 17 bases remaining between them. The CDR3 extends over 15 amino acids. Germline lookup yields CDR1 LNHDA and CDR2 SQIVND (reference sequence). In DNA form, the CDR3 reads TGTGCCAGTAGAACACAGGGCTGGGGGGACACTGAAGCTTTCTTT. This gives the protein CASRTQGWGDTEAFF.

The CDR3 sequence is CASSQRDKETQYF. CDR3 coding DNA: TGTGCCAGCAGCCAGCGGGACAAAGAGACCCAGTACTTC. The V and J genes are TRBV3-1 (or the pseudogene TRBV3-2) and TRBJ2-5; either TRBD1 or TRBD2 may supply D (6 bases each). The V end lost 3 bases, the J end lost 3 bases, and 8 bases lay between the germline ends. The CDR3 is made up of 13 amino acids. Per the germline V gene, CDR1 is LGHDT and CDR2 is YNNKEL (reference sequence).

The chain couples TRBV7-8 to TRBJ2-7; D is unresolved. The V and J ends lost 3 bases and 0 bases respectively, with 9 bases between them. The CDR3 spans 14 residues. CDR1 and CDR2 from the germline V gene are SGHVS and FQNEAQ. CDR3 nucleotides: TGTGCCAGCAGCTTTGCGGATTTCTCCTACGAGCAGTACTTC. Its translation: CASSFADFSYEQYF.

This clone was found a few times. This chain connects TRBV14 to TRBJ1-1; a possible D gene is TRBD1 (5 bases). V lost 4 bases and J 0 bases, leaving 12 bases between the germline ends. This CDR3 region has 15 residues. The germline CDR1 and CDR2 sequences are SGHDN and FVKESK. CDR3 nucleotide sequence: TGTGCCAGCAGCCGACCGGGACGGATGAACACTGAAGCTTTCTTT. Translation: CASSRPGRMNTEAFF.

The rearrangement links TRBV27 to TRBJ1-6; 8 nucleotides align to TRBD1. The germline CDR1 and CDR2 sequences are MNHEY and SMNVEV (reference sequence). V dropped 3 bases and J dropped 9; count of bases not matched to a gene: 7. The CDR3 is 15 amino acids. CDR3 nucleotide sequence: TGTGCCAGCAGTTTTACAGGGGGTAGAGGTTCACCCCTCCACTTT. Translation gives CASSFTGGRGSPLHF.